Below, 12 T cell receptor beta chains from the same sample are listed, as sequenced in a study of T cell clonality in common variable immunodeficiency. Using immunoSEQ multiplex PCR, the repertoire was profiled, and TCRdb retains in-frame clones only, with some absent. The sample offers about 35,000 clones and no singletons, the top ten holding around 3%. Material for sequencing was peripheral blood mononuclear cells. These receptors were obtained from a person aged 18 to 75 in good health.

In its sample, this clone was seen many times. The read comes to an end 3 residues before the CDR3 does, leaving the germline J gene to fill in the end. The rearrangement uses TRBV20-1 and TRBJ1-2, with D unclear. There are 14 residues in the CDR3. Trimming removed 0 bases at V and 1 base at J, with 9 bases between. Per germline, CDR1 DFQATT and CDR2 SNEGSKA (reference sequence). CDR3 in amino acids: CSARDRHINYGYTF. CDR3 DNA, as far as it was read: TGCAGTGCTAGAGACAGACACATTAACTATGGC.

This clone has at least ten counts. The read falls 3 residues short of the CDR3 end, and the missing part is taken from the germline J gene. The chain carries TRBV5-1 and TRBJ2-1; TRBD1 matches at 7 bases. The CDR3 has 12 residues. J lost 9 bases, V lost 3 bases, and 3 bases had no gene match. CDR1 is SGHRS, CDR2 YFSETQ, per germline. The part of the CDR3 DNA that was read is TGCGCCAGCAGCTACTACAGGGGTGAG. Protein product: CASSYYRGE. The CDR3 in full is CASSYYRGEQFF.

This clone was counted many times. The read finishes 3 residues shy of the CDR3 end, and the germline J gene is used to complete it. V and J are TRBV2 and TRBJ2-1, with D perhaps matching TRBD2 (5 bases). Per the germline V gene, CDR1 is SNHLY and CDR2 is FYNNEI. V shed 6 bases and J shed 3 bases, with 9 bases lying between them. This CDR3 has 13 amino acids. CDR3 sequence: CASSPTIYNEQFF. CDR3 DNA, as far as it was read: TGTGCCAGCAGCCCGACTATCTACAATGAG.

This clone has at least ten counts. The read stops 3 residues short of the end of the CDR3; the missing end is completed from the germline J gene. This chain links TRBV12-3 or TRBV12-4 with TRBJ2-2; D is undetermined. V was cut by 5 bases and J by 6 bases, with 10 bases left in between. There are 13 residues in the CDR3. The CDR3 sequence is CASSTRIAGELFF. The sequenced CDR3 bases are TGTGCCAGCAGTACCAGGATTGCCGGGGAG.

The table lists this clone with many counts. The read ends 3 residues shy of where the CDR3 ends; the end is completed using the germline J gene. The J gene is TRBJ2-1, the V gene TRBV2; 12 bases align to TRBD2. The V segment lost 9 bases and the J segment 7 bases; nucleotides outside the gene matches: 10. Germline loops: CDR1 SNHLY, CDR2 FYNNEI. The CDR3 has 15 residues. The sequenced CDR3 bases are TGTGCCAGAGGGGGGCGGCTAGCGGGAGGGAATGAG. Encoded protein: CARGGRLAGGNE. The whole CDR3 protein reads CARGGRLAGGNEQFF.

The sample holds many counts of this clone. The CDR3 end is not reached by the read, which stops 3 residues before it; the germline J gene fills it in. This chain connects TRBV30 to TRBJ1-3, with 8 nucleotides matching TRBD1. Germline-derived CDR1 and CDR2 are GTSNPN and SVGIG (reference sequence). V was pared by 2 bases and J by 2 bases, with 5 bases of the junction left unmatched. This CDR3 region has 15 residues. This chain's CDR3 is CAWSRDRTAGNTIYF. The DNA read from the CDR3 is TGTGCCTGGAGTCGGGACAGGACCGCTGGAAACACC.

This clone was seen ten or more times. The read ends 3 residues shy of where the CDR3 ends; the end is completed using the germline J gene. The gene calls are TRBV18 and TRBJ1-1, with D maybe TRBD1 (5 bases). Deletions cut 6 bases from V and 1 base from J, with 15 bases between. Germline lookup yields CDR1 KGHSH and CDR2 LQKENI. CDR3 size: 15 residues. CDR3 DNA, as far as it was read: TGTGCCAGCTCCCAATCAGGGCTCACGAACACTGAA. Its translation: CASSQSGLTNTE. The entire CDR3 reads CASSQSGLTNTEAFF.

This clone was observed at least ten times. With the read ending 3 residues before the CDR3 end, the germline J gene is used to fill in that end. The chain joins TRBV3-1 (or the pseudogene TRBV3-2) to TRBJ2-5, with TRBD2 matching 7 bases. Trimming removed 2 bases from V and 4 bases from J; junction bases left unmatched: 7. Germline V gene lookup returns CDR1 LGHDT and CDR2 YNNKEL (reference sequence). The CDR3 runs to 15 residues. The sequenced CDR3 bases are TGTGCCAGCAGCCAACGATCGGGGGGTGGAGAGACC. Amino acid sequence: CASSQRSGGGET. The complete CDR3 sequence is CASSQRSGGGETQYF.

This clone was recorded at least ten times. The sequenced fragment ends 3 residues before the CDR3 boundary, so the rest is inferred from the germline J gene. The rearrangement links TRBV20-1 to TRBJ1-6; TRBD1 matches 8 bases. This CDR3 has 14 amino acids. In germline, CDR1 is DFQATT, CDR2 SNEGSKA (reference sequence). The V gene end was trimmed by 6 bases and the J gene end by 7 bases; junction bases not matched to a gene: 8. The part of the CDR3 DNA that was read is TGCAGTGCCAGGCCGGGGACAGGAAATTCACCC. The encoded protein is CSARPGTGNSP. The whole CDR3 is CSARPGTGNSPLHF.

This clone was picked up many times. Sequencing ends 3 residues short of the CDR3 end; the germline J gene provides the rest. This chain links TRBV5-1 with TRBJ1-1; D call uncertain. Trimming took 0 bases from V and 5 from J, leaving 8 bases between them. This CDR3 spans 13 amino acids. The germline V gene encodes CDR1 SGHRS and CDR2 YFSETQ. CDR3 DNA (partial): TGCGCCAGCAGCTTGGTCGTAGGGACTGAA. Residues: CASSLVVGTE. The full CDR3 sequence reads CASSLVVGTEAFF.

This clone was recorded many times. The read ends 3 residues shy of where the CDR3 ends; the end is completed using the germline J gene. This chain links TRBV5-1 with TRBJ1-4; D is uncertain. Trimming took 4 bases from V and 2 from J, leaving 9 bases between them. The germline V gene encodes CDR1 SGHRS and CDR2 YFSETQ. This CDR3 contains 14 residues. CDR3 DNA (partial): TGCGCCAGCAGCCTCAGAGGTACTAATGAAAAA. Protein: CASSLRGTNEK. The entire CDR3 is CASSLRGTNEKLFF.

This clone has ten or more counts. The read terminates 3 residues ahead of where the CDR3 ends, so the germline J gene completes it. The gene calls are TRBV28 and TRBJ2-2, with D perhaps matching TRBD2 (6 bases). The CDR3 spans 15 residues. Germline CDR1 MDHEN, CDR2 SYDVKM. V lost 6 bases and J 6 bases, leaving 17 bases between the germline ends. CDR3 DNA (partial): TGTGCCAGCAGGCTGGGGTCGGGGGAGGCCGGGGAG. Its protein is CASRLGSGEAGE. The whole CDR3 reads CASRLGSGEAGELFF.